These 27 T cell receptor beta chains originate from one sample sequenced in a study of blood T cell repertoires in COVID-19 (dated by TCRdb to between 2020 and 2021). The protocol used for the library was the immunoSEQ multiplex PCR assay. Imported from immuneACCESS, the table was reduced by TCRdb to in-frame sequences with V and J called. These copies leave out some clones; in studies compared against another copy, an unresolved V gene accounts for under half, and the cause of the remainder is not known. This sample gives under 500,000 clones in total; roughly 91% of them show up just once. The ten largest make up approximately 4.5% of the sample. Material: peripheral blood. These receptors all stem from a woman aged 25 to 45 with acute or convalescent COVID-19.

This chain connects TRBV3-1 (or the pseudogene TRBV3-2) to TRBJ2-1; 7 nucleotides agree with TRBD1. Germline lookup yields CDR1 LGHDT and CDR2 YNNKEL (reference sequence). V lost 3 bases and J lost 9; bases outside the gene matches: 2. The CDR3 runs 12 residues. This CDR3 reads CASSQGTVEQFF. The CDR3 DNA sequence: TGTGCCAGCAGCCAGGGGACAGTTGAGCAGTTCTTC.

The rearrangement joins TRBV2 to TRBJ2-1; tentative D call: TRBD1 (5 bases). V was trimmed by 2 bases and J by 7 bases, leaving 9 bases between them. Germline-derived CDR1 and CDR2 are SNHLY and FYNNEI. The CDR3 has 13 amino acids. The DNA of the CDR3 is TGTGCCAGCAGTGAAATCAGACAGAATGAGCAGTTCTTC. As protein: CASSEIRQNEQFF.

This clone was detected only once. The rearrangement joins TRBV6-5 to TRBJ1-2; D uncertain. The V end lost 4 bases, the J end lost 4 bases, and 13 bases lay between the germline ends. This CDR3 has 14 amino acids. CDR1 and CDR2 (germline): MNHEY, SVGAGI. In nucleotides, the CDR3 is TGTGCCAGCAGTTTAGACACGACCACCTATGGCTACACCTTC. Its protein is CASSLDTTTYGYTF.

The J gene is TRBJ2-2, the V gene TRBV7-9; 12 nucleotides agree with TRBD2. Per germline, CDR1 SEHNR and CDR2 FQNEAQ (reference sequence). This CDR3 spans 17 amino acids. Trimming took 5 bases from V and 4 from J; bases not matched to a gene: 8. The CDR3 nucleotides read TGTGCCAGCAGCCCCTACCTAGCGGGGGGGCCCACCGGGGAGCTGTTTTTT. Protein: CASSPYLAGGPTGELFF.

The rearrangement joins TRBV5-1 to TRBJ2-3; 13 nucleotides match TRBD2. The V gene end was trimmed by 4 bases and the J gene end by 1 base; junction bases not matched to a gene: 15. The CDR3 runs 20 residues. Germline V gene sequence: CDR1 SGHRS, CDR2 YFSETQ. CDR3 residues: CASSPGLAGNQPTRTDTQYF. As DNA, the CDR3 is TGCGCCAGCAGCCCGGGACTAGCGGGGAATCAACCAACTCGCACAGATACGCAGTATTTT.

This clone was observed a few times. The sample carries other DNA sequences with the same CDR3. The chain recombines TRBV27 with TRBJ2-1, with D possibly matching TRBD1 (6 bases). This CDR3 is 14 amino acids long. The germline CDR1 and CDR2 sequences are MNHEY and SMNVEV (reference sequence). The V gene lost 3 bases and the J gene lost 1 base, with 7 bases spanning the gap. In DNA form, the CDR3 reads TGTGCCAGCAGTTTCACAGGGTCCTACAATGAGCAGTTCTTC. Translation: CASSFTGSYNEQFF.

The CDR3: CASSLAGGQGLYGYTF. CDR3 nucleotides: TGTGCCAGCAGCTTAGCAGGCGGACAGGGGTTGTATGGCTACACCTTC. V is TRBV7-2 and J is TRBJ1-2; 9 bases fit TRBD1. V dropped 0 bases and J dropped 5; count of bases not matched to a gene: 7. The CDR3 has 16 amino acids. Germline V gene sequence: CDR1 SGHTA, CDR2 FQGNSA.

This clone is a singleton in its sample. The chain couples TRBV19 to TRBJ2-3; 7 bases fit TRBD1. This CDR3 spans 14 amino acids. The J segment lost 0 bases and the V segment lost 4 bases, leaving 1 base of the junction unmatched. CDR1 and CDR2 from the germline V gene are LNHDA and SQIVND (reference sequence). CDR3 loop: CASSRTGSTDTQYF. Here the CDR3 DNA reads TGTGCCAGTAGTAGGACAGGAAGCACAGATACGCAGTATTTT.

This clone was found once. The rearrangement uses TRBV7-9 and TRBJ1-1; D possibly corresponds to TRBD1 (6 bases). CDR1 SEHNR and CDR2 FQNEAQ come from the germline V gene (reference sequence). The germline V and J ends were trimmed by 3 bases and 2 bases, with 16 bases remaining between them. This CDR3 spans 16 amino acids. The CDR3 spells CASSLAGAGLNTEAFF. The CDR3 nucleotides are TGTGCCAGCAGCTTGGCGGGGGCGGGCTTAAACACTGAAGCTTTCTTT.

The chain has TRBV10-3 and TRBJ2-5; perhaps TRBD2 as D (6 bases). The CDR3 sequence is 12 residues long. CDR1 and CDR2 from the germline V gene are ENHRY and SYGVKD. V lost 7 bases to trimming and J lost 2 bases, with 8 bases between them. The CDR3 DNA is TGTGCCATCATGGCGGGACAAGAGACCCAGTACTTC. Translating gives CAIMAGQETQYF.

This clone was picked up a small number of times. J is TRBJ1-3 and V is TRBV19; 9 positions agree with TRBD1. The junction had 7 bases not matched to a gene; V was cut back by 4 bases and J by 0 bases. This CDR3 comprises 17 residues. Looked up from germline, CDR1 is LNHDA and CDR2 is SQIVND (reference sequence). The CDR3 loop is CASSTGQGYYSGNTIYF. In DNA, the CDR3 is TGTGCCAGTAGTACCGGACAGGGGTACTACTCTGGAAACACCATATATTTT.

The J gene is TRBJ2-2, the V gene TRBV5-1, with 8 nucleotides matching TRBD2. Germline CDR1 SGHRS, CDR2 YFSETQ. V gave up 6 bases and J gave up 4 bases; unmatched junction bases: 5. CDR3 size: 14 residues. In nucleotides, the CDR3 is TGCGCCAGCAAGTGGGCGGGAGGCACCGGGGAGCTGTTTTTT. Protein product: CASKWAGGTGELFF. The full variable domain, in which reference TRBV5-1 and TRBJ2-2 provide the parts outside the CDR3, is KAGVTQTPRYLIKTRGQQVTLSCSPISGHRSVSWYQQTPGQGLQFLFEYFSETQRNKGNFPGRFSGRQFSNSRSEMNVSTLELGDSALYLCASKWAGGTGELFFGEGSRLTVL.

This clone was seen once. Distinct nucleotide sequences in the sample also encode this CDR3. CDR3 loop: CASSLGSSNQPQHF. CDR3 sequence (DNA): TGTGCCAGCAGCTTGGGCAGTAGCAATCAGCCCCAGCATTTT. The chain carries TRBV5-5 and TRBJ1-5; no definite D call. Germline V gene data show CDR1 as SGHKS and CDR2 as YYEKEE (reference sequence). Trimming left V 0 bases short and J 0 bases short, with 4 bases between. This CDR3 has 14 amino acids.

This rearrangement joins TRBV10-2 to TRBJ2-5, with TRBD1 identical over 7 bases. The CDR3 consists of 14 residues. Germline values: CDR1 WSHSY, CDR2 SAAADI. V shed 3 bases, J shed 1 base, and the junction held 2 bases outside the gene matches. The CDR3 bases are TGCGCCAGCAGTGACCGACAGGGCCAAGAGACCCAGTACTTC. It codes for CASSDRQGQETQYF.

The chain carries TRBV3-1 (or the pseudogene TRBV3-2) and TRBJ2-1; possibly TRBD1 for D (6 bases). There are 14 residues in the CDR3. With 4 bases removed from V and 7 bases from J, the gap between germline ends came to 14 bases. The V gene's germline CDR1 is LGHDT and CDR2 YNNKEL (reference sequence). The CDR3 sequence is CASSPPGATNEQFF. DNA for the CDR3: TGTGCCAGCAGCCCCCCAGGGGCTACGAATGAGCAGTTCTTC.

This rearrangement joins TRBV6-2 or TRBV6-3 to TRBJ2-2; tentative D call: TRBD1 (6 bases). Germline lookup yields CDR1 MNHEY and CDR2 SVGEGT. V lost 5 bases, J lost 5 bases, and 15 bases lay in between. This CDR3 is built from 15 residues. CDR3: CASSRQVVLTGELFF. CDR3 nucleotide sequence: TGTGCCAGCAGTAGACAGGTTGTCTTAACCGGGGAGCTGTTTTTT.

The chain uses TRBV11-2 and TRBJ1-2; 9 bases match TRBD1. The length of the CDR3 is 13 residues. V shed 5 bases and J 8 bases; nucleotides not matched to a gene: 6. Per the germline V gene, CDR1 is SGHAT and CDR2 is FQNNGV. The CDR3 sequence: CASSTGQGRGYTF. Written as DNA, the CDR3 is TGTGCCAGCAGCACTGGACAGGGGAGAGGCTACACCTTC.

The V call is TRBV7-6, the J call TRBJ2-3; 13 bases are shared with TRBD2. Germline assignment: CDR1 SGHVS and CDR2 FNYEAQ. Trimming cost V 5 bases and J 5 bases; bases outside gene matches: 7. The CDR3 covers 16 residues. The CDR3 region is CASSLTSGGALDTQYF. DNA for the CDR3: TGTGCCAGCAGCCTAACTAGCGGGGGGGCCTTAGATACGCAGTATTTT. The full variable domain, completed using reference TRBV7-6 and TRBJ2-3, is GAGVSQSPRYKVTKRGQDVALRCDPISGHVSLYWYRQALGQGPEFLTYFNYEAQQDKSGLPNDRFSAERPEGSISTLTIQRTEQRDSAMYRCASSLTSGGALDTQYFGPGTRLTVL.

The chain combines TRBV30 with TRBJ2-7; maybe TRBD2 (7 bases). V was clipped by 2 bases and J by 5 bases, with 16 bases between them. The length of the CDR3 is 14 residues. Germline V gives CDR1 GTSNPN, CDR2 SVGIG (reference sequence). The CDR3 coding sequence is TGTGCCTGGAGTTTGGGGGGGGGCTGGGACGAGCAGTACTTC. Amino acid sequence: CAWSLGGGWDEQYF. Together with reference TRBV30 and TRBJ2-7, the CDR3 gives the full variable domain: SQTIHQWPATLVQPVGSPLSLECTVEGTSNPNLYWYRQAAGRGLQLLFYSVGIGQISSEVPQNLSASRPQDRQFILSSKKLLLSDSGFYLCAWSLGGGWDEQYFGPGTRLTVT.

The chain recombines TRBV7-2 with TRBJ2-5; TRBD2 matches at 9 bases. Losses at the gene ends were 1 base for V and 5 bases for J; bases not matched to a gene: 5. CDR3 length: 15 residues. Germline-derived CDR1 and CDR2 are SGHTA and FQGNSA. CDR3 DNA sequence: TGTGCCAGCAGCTTAGTGCGGGGGGGCCGCGAGACCCAGTACTTC. The encoded protein is CASSLVRGGRETQYF.

This clone was counted once. The chain employs TRBV7-3 and TRBJ2-1, with TRBD2 matching over 13 bases. The CDR3 is made up of 15 amino acids. Germline assignment: CDR1 SGHTA and CDR2 FQGTGA. The V gene end was trimmed by 2 bases and the J gene end by 9 bases; junction bases not matched to a gene: 4. The CDR3 spells CASSLGLAGAGEQFF. The CDR3 DNA sequence: TGTGCCAGCAGCTTAGGACTAGCGGGGGCGGGTGAGCAGTTCTTC.

The chain couples TRBV11-3 to TRBJ2-2; TRBD2 might be the D (5 bases). The CDR3 runs to 15 residues. Germline assignment: CDR1 SGHNT and CDR2 YENEEA. The ends were cut back, 1 base at V and 5 bases at J, with 11 bases in the middle. The CDR3 protein is CASSLGPGDTGELFF. The CDR3 DNA is TGTGCCAGCAGCTTAGGGCCCGGGGATACCGGGGAGCTGTTTTTT.

The J gene is TRBJ2-5, the V gene TRBV11-2; 13 nucleotides line up with TRBD2. V was clipped by 4 bases and J by 2 bases; unmatched bases: 4. This CDR3 comprises 16 residues. Per germline, CDR1 SGHAT and CDR2 FQNNGV. The DNA of the CDR3 is TGTGCCAGCAGCTGGGGGACTAGCGGGGAACAAGAGACCCAGTACTTC. Its translation is CASSWGTSGEQETQYF.

CDR3 in DNA: TGTGCCAGCAGCTTCAATCCGGGGATACGGGGGGATGGCTACACCTTC. The encoded protein is CASSFNPGIRGDGYTF. This rearrangement joins TRBV7-2 to TRBJ1-2, with D perhaps matching TRBD1 (5 bases). Germline CDR1 is SGHTA and CDR2 is FQGNSA. The CDR3 is 16 amino acids. The germline V and J ends were trimmed by 3 bases and 6 bases, with 20 bases remaining between them.

V is TRBV5-4 and J is TRBJ2-2, with 8 bases aligning to TRBD2. The CDR3 is made up of 15 amino acids. Germline-derived CDR1 and CDR2 are SGHNT and YYREEE (reference sequence). Trimming took 4 bases from V and 4 from J; bases not matched to a gene: 6. The CDR3 reads CASSLKLAVTGELFF. The CDR3 DNA follows: TGTGCCAGCAGCCTAAAACTAGCGGTCACCGGGGAGCTGTTTTTT.

The gene calls are TRBV11-2 and TRBJ2-2; 8 bases line up with TRBD2. This CDR3 is 18 amino acids long. CDR1 is SGHAT, CDR2 FQNNGV, per germline. V lost 1 base and J lost 7; bases outside the gene matches: 14. CDR3 in DNA: TGTGCCAGCAGCTTAGGGACAGTAGCGGGGCTACGGGGCGGGGAGCTGTTTTTT. Protein sequence: CASSLGTVAGLRGGELFF.

The V gene is TRBV13, the J gene TRBJ2-7, with TRBD1 matching 10 bases. The V gene end was trimmed by 3 bases and the J gene end by 5 bases; junction bases not matched to a gene: 10. The CDR3 is 16 amino acids. Per the germline V gene, CDR1 is PRHDT and CDR2 is FYEKMQ (reference sequence). As DNA, the CDR3 is TGTGCCAGCAGCTTCCTTCCCGGGACAGGGGACCACGAGCAGTACTTC. As protein: CASSFLPGTGDHEQYF.